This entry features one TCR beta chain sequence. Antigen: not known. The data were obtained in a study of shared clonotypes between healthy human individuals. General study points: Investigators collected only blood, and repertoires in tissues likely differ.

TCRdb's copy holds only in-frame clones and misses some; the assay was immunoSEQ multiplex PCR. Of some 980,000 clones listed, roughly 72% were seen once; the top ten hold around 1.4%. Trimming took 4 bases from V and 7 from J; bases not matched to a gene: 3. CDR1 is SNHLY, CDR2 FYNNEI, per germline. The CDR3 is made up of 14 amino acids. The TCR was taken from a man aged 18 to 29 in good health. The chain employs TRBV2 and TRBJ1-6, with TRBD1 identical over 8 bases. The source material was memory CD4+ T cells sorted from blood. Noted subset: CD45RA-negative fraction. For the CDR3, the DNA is TGTGCCAGCAGTGGGGGACAGGCGAATTCACCCCTCCACTTT. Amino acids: CASSGGQANSPLHF.